A single sample is the source of the 25 T cell receptor beta chains below, sequenced in a study of cytomegalovirus exposure and HLA in healthy donors. The PCR had 60 Vbeta and 13 Jbeta primers. TCRdb's table, derived via immunoSEQ multiplex PCR, lists solely in-frame clones and lacks some. Among around 140,000 clones listed, roughly 9.6% were seen once. The sequenced sample consisted of PBMCs. The source of these receptors is a woman aged 35 to 49 in good health and CMV-seropositive.

This rearrangement joins TRBV11-3 to TRBJ1-1; 10 nucleotides line up with TRBD1. The V segment lost 3 bases and the J segment 6 bases; nucleotides outside the gene matches: 4. This CDR3 comprises 14 residues. The germline gives CDR1 SGHNT, CDR2 YENEEA. CDR3 in DNA: TGTGCCAGCAGCTTGGGACAGGGGATTGCTGAAGCTTTCTTT. Amino acids: CASSLGQGIAEAFF. Complete variable domain (other parts from reference TRBV11-3 and TRBJ1-1): EAGVVQSPRYKIIEKKQPVAFWCNPISGHNTLYWYLQNLGQGPELLIRYENEEAVDDSQLPKDRFSAERLKGVDSTLKIQPAELGDSAVYLCASSLGQGIAEAFFGQGTRLTVV.

There are a few counts of this clone. This chain links TRBV6-1 with TRBJ2-7; perhaps TRBD1 as D (5 bases). Trimming removed 5 bases at V and 2 bases at J, with 13 bases between. Per the germline V gene, CDR1 is MNHNS and CDR2 is SASEGT. The CDR3 extends over 14 amino acids. The CDR3 spells CASSSSGFTYEQYF. In nucleotides, the CDR3 is TGTGCCAGCAGTTCTTCAGGGTTTACCTACGAGCAGTACTTC.

This clone came up a few times. The CDR3, as DNA: TGCGCCAGCAGCCCCGACACCAACTCTGGAAACACCATATATTTT. This codes for CASSPDTNSGNTIYF. V usage is TRBV5-1 and J usage is TRBJ1-3, with unresolved D. V was pared by 4 bases and J by 0 bases, with 11 bases between. CDR1 SGHRS and CDR2 YFSETQ come from the germline V gene. The CDR3 runs 15 residues.

The rearrangement joins TRBV10-3 to TRBJ1-2, with D perhaps matching TRBD1 (6 bases). The CDR3 contains 14 residues. Trimming stripped 1 base from V and 3 bases from J, with 9 bases between. In germline, CDR1 is ENHRY, CDR2 SYGVKD. CDR3 amino acids: CAISEWAGDYGYTF. Written as DNA, the CDR3 is TGTGCCATCAGTGAGTGGGCAGGGGACTATGGCTACACCTTC.

The rearrangement uses TRBV6-5 and TRBJ1-2; D ambiguous. Germline assignment: CDR1 MNHEY and CDR2 SVGAGI. V gave up 7 bases and J gave up 4 bases, with 19 bases separating them. The CDR3 covers 15 residues. The CDR3 is CASTIAPGGLYGYTF. The DNA for the CDR3 is TGTGCCAGCACCATCGCTCCGGGAGGACTCTATGGCTACACCTTC.

V usage is TRBV7-6 and J usage is TRBJ2-7, with 8 bases that match TRBD1. Germline V gene sequence: CDR1 SGHVS, CDR2 FNYEAQ. The CDR3 sequence is 18 residues long. The V segment lost 0 bases and the J segment 0 bases; nucleotides outside the gene matches: 10. For the CDR3, the DNA is TGTGCCAGCAGCTTAGCTGTAGGGGACAGGCTGAGCTCCTACGAGCAGTACTTC. Its protein is CASSLAVGDRLSSYEQYF.

This clone was detected only a few times. The V call is TRBV18, the J call TRBJ2-1; 7 bases line up with TRBD1. Losses at the gene ends were 0 bases for V and 9 bases for J; bases not matched to a gene: 11. The CDR3 totals 16 residues. Germline CDR1 reads KGHSH; CDR2 reads LQKENI. The CDR3 nucleotides read TGTGCCAGCTCACCACCGGGGACAGTAGGGAATGCTGAGCAGTTCTTC. Its protein product is CASSPPGTVGNAEQFF.

V is TRBV7-3 and J is TRBJ2-3, with 8 nucleotides matching TRBD2. V trimming: 1 base; J trimming: 6 bases; junction bases outside the gene matches: 3. Germline CDR1 reads SGHTA; CDR2 reads FQGTGA. This CDR3 spans 14 amino acids. CDR3: CASSLSGGPDTQYF. The CDR3 DNA reads TGTGCCAGCAGCTTAAGCGGGGGGCCGGATACGCAGTATTTT.

This clone occurred a few times. This chain's CDR3 is CASSSGQGENSYMAFF. The DNA for the CDR3 is TGTGCCAGCAGCTCGGGACAGGGGGAGAATAGCTACATGGCTTTCTTT. The chain is built from TRBV7-9 and TRBJ1-1, with 11 bases matching TRBD1. Per the germline V gene, CDR1 is SEHNR and CDR2 is FQNEAQ (reference sequence). The CDR3 covers 16 residues. The junction had 15 bases not matched to a gene; V was cut back by 4 bases and J by 11 bases.

This clone occurred a few times. The chain has TRBV5-1 and TRBJ2-7; maybe TRBD2 (7 bases). The CDR3 contains 14 residues. Germline loops: CDR1 SGHRS, CDR2 YFSETQ. V dropped 0 bases and J dropped 4 bases, with 11 bases sitting between them. CDR3 sequence (DNA): TGCGCCAGCAGCTTGGAGGGGGGGGGATACGAGCAGTACTTC. This gives the protein CASSLEGGGYEQYF.

The chain couples TRBV19 to TRBJ2-7; D is possibly TRBD1 (5 bases). V lost 0 bases and J lost 2, with 11 bases in between. In germline, CDR1 is LNHDA, CDR2 SQIVND (reference sequence). The CDR3 runs to 15 residues. CDR3 in amino acids: CASSIEWTTTYEQYF. The CDR3 region has the DNA TGTGCCAGTAGTATAGAATGGACAACTACCTACGAGCAGTACTTC. Together with reference TRBV19 and TRBJ2-7, the CDR3 gives the full variable domain: DGGITQSPKYLFRKEGQNVTLSCEQNLNHDAMYWYRQDPGQGLRLIYYSQIVNDFQKGDIAEGYSVSREKKESFPLTVTSAQKNPTAFYLCASSIEWTTTYEQYFGPGTRLTVT.

The chain links TRBV2 to TRBJ2-7; 7 nucleotides agree with TRBD1. V lost 7 bases and J lost 2; bases outside the gene matches: 8. Germline V gene sequence: CDR1 SNHLY, CDR2 FYNNEI. There are 14 residues in the CDR3. The CDR3 sequence: CASTRGQRTYEQYF. CDR3 coding DNA: TGTGCCAGCACTCGGGGACAGCGGACCTACGAGCAGTACTTC.

In DNA, the CDR3 is TGTGCCAGTAACGGACAGGGTTTACATTTT. Protein product: CASNGQGLHF. The chain employs TRBV19 and TRBJ1-5, with 8 nucleotides matching TRBD1. The V gene end was trimmed by 7 bases and the J gene end by 16 bases; junction bases not matched to a gene: 6. CDR1 and CDR2 from the germline V gene are LNHDA and SQIVND (reference sequence). This CDR3 contains 10 residues.

The table lists this clone with a few counts. The genes are TRBV5-1 and TRBJ2-5, with D possibly matching TRBD1 (6 bases). V was shortened by 0 bases and J by 2 bases, with 20 bases between the two germline ends. This CDR3 has 18 amino acids. CDR1 and CDR2 from the germline V gene are SGHRS and YFSETQ. CDR3 coding DNA: TGCGCCAGCAGCTTGGGCCACTTGCCGGGACATCCTCAAGAGACCCAGTACTTC. Encoded protein: CASSLGHLPGHPQETQYF.

The J gene is TRBJ2-2, the V gene TRBV6-4; 7 bases align to TRBD1. V dropped 2 bases and J dropped 0; count of bases not matched to a gene: 6. There are 17 residues in the CDR3. Germline CDR1 and CDR2: MRHNA and SNTAGT. The CDR3 DNA follows: TGTGCCAGCAGTGACAGTGGGACAGAATCGAACACCGGGGAGCTGTTTTTT. This translates into CASSDSGTESNTGELFF.

This sequence joins TRBV10-1 and TRBJ1-1; D possibly corresponds to TRBD1 (5 bases). Germline CDR1 WNHNN, CDR2 SYGVQD (reference sequence). Trimming removed 2 bases from V and 5 bases from J, with 9 bases in between. CDR3 length: 13 residues. In DNA form, the CDR3 reads TGCGCCAGCAGTGAGGACAGCCTAACTGAAGCTTTCTTT. It translates to CASSEDSLTEAFF.

A few counts support this clone. This chain uses TRBV2 with TRBJ1-4; D is undetermined. The CDR3 loop spans 15 amino acids. CDR1 and CDR2 from the germline V gene are SNHLY and FYNNEI. The V and J ends lost 7 bases and 0 bases respectively, with 12 bases between them. CDR3 DNA sequence: TGTGCCAGCAACAAACCCGAAGCAACTAATGAAAAACTGTTTTTT. Amino acid sequence: CASNKPEATNEKLFF.

This clone turned up a few times. The chain joins TRBV7-2 to TRBJ1-1; D may be TRBD1 (5 bases). V dropped 5 bases and J dropped 5 bases, with 18 bases sitting between them. Germline CDR1 is SGHTA and CDR2 is FQGNSA. The CDR3 totals 15 residues. CDR3 loop: CASSVQGQGRTEAFF. The CDR3 region has the DNA TGTGCCAGCAGCGTTCAAGGGCAGGGTAGGACTGAAGCTTTCTTT.

This chain connects TRBV4-1 to TRBJ2-1, with 8 bases identical to TRBD2. Germline CDR1 is MGHRA and CDR2 is YSYEKL. The J segment lost 2 bases and the V segment lost 4 bases, leaving 7 bases of the junction unmatched. This CDR3 is 16 amino acids long. The CDR3 coding sequence is TGCGCCAGCAGCCTTATTAGCGGGGTCACCTACAATGAGCAGTTCTTC. It codes for CASSLISGVTYNEQFF.

The CDR3 is CASSPQGGDYEQYF. In nucleotides, the CDR3 is TGTGCCAGCAGCCCCCAAGGGGGGGACTACGAGCAGTACTTC. The genes are TRBV5-4 and TRBJ2-7, with TRBD2 as a possible D gene (7 bases). Germline CDR1 is SGHNT and CDR2 is YYREEE (reference sequence). The CDR3 is 14 amino acids. The V end lost 4 bases, the J end lost 3 bases, and 14 bases lay between the germline ends.

This clone turned up a few times. The chain joins TRBV6-5 to TRBJ1-1; TRBD1 aligns across 7 bases. CDR3 length: 16 residues. Looked up from germline, CDR1 is MNHEY and CDR2 is SVGAGI. The trim removed 0 bases at V and 4 bases at J, leaving 8 bases unmatched. CDR3 nucleotides: TGTGCCAGCAGTTACTCCTCCCCGACAGGGTTCACTGAAGCTTTCTTT. This gives the protein CASSYSSPTGFTEAFF.

This clone was recorded a few times. V and J are TRBV5-5 and TRBJ2-1; TRBD2 matches at 13 bases. The CDR3 runs 17 residues. The V segment lost 4 bases and the J segment 2 bases; nucleotides outside the gene matches: 6. CDR1 and CDR2 from the germline V gene are SGHKS and YYEKEE (reference sequence). For the CDR3, the DNA is TGTGCCAGCAGCCCAGGGACTAGCGGGGTACCCTACAATGAGCAGTTCTTC. This translates into CASSPGTSGVPYNEQFF.

This clone was seen a handful of times. The chain carries TRBV5-1 and TRBJ2-5; D perhaps matches TRBD1 (6 bases). Germline assignment: CDR1 SGHRS and CDR2 YFSETQ. The CDR3 runs to 14 residues. Trimming removed 0 bases from V and 4 bases from J, with 10 bases in between. CDR3 region: CASSLEGRGETQYF. As DNA, the CDR3 is TGCGCCAGCAGCTTGGAGGGCAGGGGAGAGACCCAGTACTTC.

This chain uses TRBV5-5 with TRBJ2-7; 8 nucleotides align to TRBD1. The CDR3 has 15 residues. J gave up 0 bases and V 2 bases, and 4 bases lay outside the gene matches. Germline values: CDR1 SGHKS, CDR2 YYEKEE (reference sequence). Here the CDR3 reads CASSLQGVGSYEQYF. CDR3 in DNA: TGTGCCAGCAGCTTACAGGGGGTGGGCTCCTACGAGCAGTACTTC.

The table lists this clone with a few counts. The CDR3 DNA sequence: TGCAGCGCAGCCGGTGGGACTAGCGGGCAAGAGACCCAGTACTTC. Its protein is CSAAGGTSGQETQYF. The chain has TRBV29-1 and TRBJ2-5, with 12 nucleotides matching TRBD2. CDR1 and CDR2 (germline): SQVTM, ANQGSEA. The CDR3 contains 15 residues. Trimming removed 7 bases from V and 2 bases from J; junction bases left unmatched: 8.